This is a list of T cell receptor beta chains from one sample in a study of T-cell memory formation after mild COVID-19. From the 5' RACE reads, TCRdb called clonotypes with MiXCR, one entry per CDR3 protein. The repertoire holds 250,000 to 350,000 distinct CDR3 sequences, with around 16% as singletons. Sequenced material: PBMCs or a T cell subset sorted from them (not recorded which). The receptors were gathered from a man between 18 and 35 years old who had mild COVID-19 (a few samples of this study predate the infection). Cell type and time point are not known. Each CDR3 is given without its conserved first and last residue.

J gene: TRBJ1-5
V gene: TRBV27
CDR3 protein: ASRTAGTGGLQPQH

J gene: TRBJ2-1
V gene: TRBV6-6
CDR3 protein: ASSDPATGSNEQF

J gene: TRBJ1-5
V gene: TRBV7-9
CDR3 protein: ASSFDRLGNQPQH

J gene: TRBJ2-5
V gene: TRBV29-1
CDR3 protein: SVNAFQETQY

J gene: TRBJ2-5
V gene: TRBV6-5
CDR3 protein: ASSYALQETQY

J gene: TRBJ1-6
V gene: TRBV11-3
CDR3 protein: ASSSTGDSPLH

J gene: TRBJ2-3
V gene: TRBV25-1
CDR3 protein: ASSESSTDTQY

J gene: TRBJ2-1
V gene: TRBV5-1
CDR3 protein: ASGKEDHVYNEQF

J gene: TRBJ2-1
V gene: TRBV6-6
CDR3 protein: ASSSRTRGAEQF

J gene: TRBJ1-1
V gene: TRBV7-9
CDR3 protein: ASSLPGRNTEAF

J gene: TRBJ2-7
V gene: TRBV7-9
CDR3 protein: ASSLDPIHEQY

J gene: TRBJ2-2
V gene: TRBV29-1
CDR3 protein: SAERPATGELF

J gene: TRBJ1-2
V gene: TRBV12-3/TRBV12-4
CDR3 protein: ASTYDLLRYYGYT

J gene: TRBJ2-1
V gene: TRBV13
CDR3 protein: ASTSLGGADEQF

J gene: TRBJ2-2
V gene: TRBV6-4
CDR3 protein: ASSEGLATGELF

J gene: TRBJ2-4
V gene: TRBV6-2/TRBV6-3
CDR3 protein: ASRRDRGHIQY

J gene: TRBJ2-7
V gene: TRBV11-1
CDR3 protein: ASSLGGSVRYEQY

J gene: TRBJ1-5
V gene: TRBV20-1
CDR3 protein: SVGQGDQPQH

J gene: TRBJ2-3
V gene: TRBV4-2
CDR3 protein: ASSPPTRSTDTQY

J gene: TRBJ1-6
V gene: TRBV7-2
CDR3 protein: ASSPRGEDSPLH

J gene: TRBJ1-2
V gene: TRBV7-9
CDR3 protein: ASSLHGAGYGYT

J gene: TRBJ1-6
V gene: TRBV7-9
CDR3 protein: ASSLEGRGRASPLH

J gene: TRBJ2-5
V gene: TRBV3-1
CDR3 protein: ASSQEGVWIQY

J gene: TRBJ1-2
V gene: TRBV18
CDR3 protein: ASSPGSMYGYT

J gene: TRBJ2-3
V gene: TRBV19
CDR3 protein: ASSIASAADTQY

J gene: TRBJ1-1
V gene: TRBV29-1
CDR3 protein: SVVGIPNTEAF

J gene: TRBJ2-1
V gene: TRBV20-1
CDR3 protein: SARGVRDRGHNEQF

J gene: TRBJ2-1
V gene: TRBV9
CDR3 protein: ASSGSGGAYNEQF

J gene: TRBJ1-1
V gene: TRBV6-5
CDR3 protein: ASSSHRGLGEAF

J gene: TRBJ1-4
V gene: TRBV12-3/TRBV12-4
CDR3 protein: ASSFSGAGEKLF

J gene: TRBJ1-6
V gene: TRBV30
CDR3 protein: AWSIPGSPGHSPLH